This T cell receptor beta chain derives from a study of shared clonotypes between healthy human individuals. Concerning this clone: No antigen is known for it.

The method was immunoSEQ multiplex PCR; TCRdb's version includes in-frame clones alone and lacks a portion of them. The data show 800,000 to 950,000 clones, roughly 96% seen once. This CDR3 region has 17 residues. The trim removed 4 bases at V and 6 bases at J, leaving 9 bases unmatched. Looked up from germline, CDR1 is ENHRY and CDR2 is SYGVKD. Overall study findings and caveats: On the whole, naive subsets had larger estimated richness than memory subsets had. Among donors, the sharing of clonotypes was expected to be influenced by sequencing depth. The study found lower generation probabilities in non-shared clonotypes than in those shared by all four donors.

The naive CD8 fraction comprised CD45RO-negative cells positively selected for CCR7 and excluded terminally differentiated effector memory CD45RA+ cells. Adult Caucasians living in Nashville, Tennessee made up all of the donors. Specimen: naive CD8+ T cells sorted from blood. This TCR was sampled from a man younger than 40 in good health. The gene calls are TRBV10-3 and TRBJ2-2, with TRBD2 matching over 12 bases. The CDR3 DNA reads as TGTGCCATCAGTGGTTCCCTAGCGGGAGGGCCGCCCGGGGAGCTGTTTTTT. The encoded protein is CAISGSLAGGPPGELFF.